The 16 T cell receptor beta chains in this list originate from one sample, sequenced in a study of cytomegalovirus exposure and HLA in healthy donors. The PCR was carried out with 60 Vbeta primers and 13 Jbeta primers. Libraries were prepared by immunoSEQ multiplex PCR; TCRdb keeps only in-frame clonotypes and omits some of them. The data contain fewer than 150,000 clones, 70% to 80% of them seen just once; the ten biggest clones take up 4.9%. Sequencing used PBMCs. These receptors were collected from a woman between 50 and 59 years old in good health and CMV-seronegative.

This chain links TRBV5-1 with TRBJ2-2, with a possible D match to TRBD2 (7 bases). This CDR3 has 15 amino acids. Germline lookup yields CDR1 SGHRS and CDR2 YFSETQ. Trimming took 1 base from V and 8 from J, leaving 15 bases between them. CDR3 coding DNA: TGCGCCAGCAGCTTGAGGGGGGGCGAATCGGGGGAGCTGTTTTTT. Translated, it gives CASSLRGGESGELFF.

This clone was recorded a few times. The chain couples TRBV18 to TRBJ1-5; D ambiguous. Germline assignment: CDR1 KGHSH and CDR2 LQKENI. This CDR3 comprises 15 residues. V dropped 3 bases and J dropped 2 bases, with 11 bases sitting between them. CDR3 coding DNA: TGTGCCAGCTCACCTAGTGGTGGAGGCAATCAGCCCCAGCATTTT. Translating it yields CASSPSGGGNQPQHF.

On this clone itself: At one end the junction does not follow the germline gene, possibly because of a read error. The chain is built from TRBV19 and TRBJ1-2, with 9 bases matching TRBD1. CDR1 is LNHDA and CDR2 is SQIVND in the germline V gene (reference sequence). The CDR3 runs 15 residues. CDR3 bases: TGTGCCAGTAGTATAGATCTTACAGGGGGCTATGGCTACCCCTTC. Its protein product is CASSIDLTGGYGYPF.

CDR3 DNA: TGTGCCAGCAGCTTGGGGCAGGGGCCATATGGCTACACCTTC. This codes for CASSLGQGPYGYTF. The chain is built from TRBV7-9 and TRBJ1-2, with D perhaps matching TRBD1 (6 bases). The CDR3 contains 14 residues. V was pared by 3 bases and J by 5 bases, with 13 bases between. Germline CDR1 reads SEHNR; CDR2 reads FQNEAQ (reference sequence).

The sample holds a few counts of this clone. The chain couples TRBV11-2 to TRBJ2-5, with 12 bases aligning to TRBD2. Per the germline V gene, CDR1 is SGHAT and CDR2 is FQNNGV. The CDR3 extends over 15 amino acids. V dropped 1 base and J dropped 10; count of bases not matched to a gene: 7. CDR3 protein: CASSLGGGLAGYQYF. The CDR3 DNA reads TGTGCCAGCAGCTTAGGCGGTGGACTAGCGGGGTACCAGTACTTC.

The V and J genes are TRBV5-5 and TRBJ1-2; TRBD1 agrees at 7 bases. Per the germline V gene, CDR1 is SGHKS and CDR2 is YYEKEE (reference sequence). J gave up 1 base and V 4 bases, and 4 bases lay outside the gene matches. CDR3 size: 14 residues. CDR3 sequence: CASSAGQHNYGYTF. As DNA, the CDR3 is TGTGCCAGCAGCGCGGGACAGCATAACTATGGCTACACCTTC.

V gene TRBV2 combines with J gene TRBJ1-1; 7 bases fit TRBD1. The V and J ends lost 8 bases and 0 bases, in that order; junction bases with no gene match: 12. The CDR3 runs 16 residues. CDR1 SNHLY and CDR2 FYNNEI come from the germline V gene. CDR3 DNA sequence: TGTGCCAGCCGCCTCCAGAGGACAGGAATGAACACTGAAGCTTTCTTT. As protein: CASRLQRTGMNTEAFF.

Here the CDR3 DNA reads TGTGCCAGCACCATTGGGGCCTCCTATAATTCACCCCTCCACTTT. This codes for CASTIGASYNSPLHF. The chain recombines TRBV21-1 with TRBJ1-6; the listed D gene, TRBD1, was not tested against the DNA. TRBV21-1 is classified as a pseudogene. The CDR3 is made up of 15 amino acids.

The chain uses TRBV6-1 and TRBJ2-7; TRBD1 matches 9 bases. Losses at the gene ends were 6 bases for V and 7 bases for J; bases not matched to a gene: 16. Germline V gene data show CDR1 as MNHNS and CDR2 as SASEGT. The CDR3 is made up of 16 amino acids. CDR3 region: CASSEPGQGLWGEQYF. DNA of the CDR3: TGTGCCAGCAGCGAACCGGGACAGGGCTTGTGGGGGGAGCAGTACTTC.

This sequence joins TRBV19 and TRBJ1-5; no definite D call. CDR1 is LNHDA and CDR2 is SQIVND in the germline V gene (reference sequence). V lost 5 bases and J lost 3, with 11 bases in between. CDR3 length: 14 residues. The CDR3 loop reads CASSAHRDNQPQHF. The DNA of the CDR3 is TGTGCCAGTAGTGCACACCGGGACAATCAGCCCCAGCATTTT.

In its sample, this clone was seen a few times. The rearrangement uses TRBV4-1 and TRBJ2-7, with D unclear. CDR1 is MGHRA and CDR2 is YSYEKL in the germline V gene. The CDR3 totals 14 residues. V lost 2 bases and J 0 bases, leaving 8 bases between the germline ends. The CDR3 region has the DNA TGCGCCAGCAGCCAATCTTCACACTCCTACGAGCAGTACTTC. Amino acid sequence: CASSQSSHSYEQYF.

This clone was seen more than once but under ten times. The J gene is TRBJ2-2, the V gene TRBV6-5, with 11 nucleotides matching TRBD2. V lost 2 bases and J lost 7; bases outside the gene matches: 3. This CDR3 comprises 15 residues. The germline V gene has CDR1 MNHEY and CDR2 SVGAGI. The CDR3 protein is CASSYATSGVGELFF. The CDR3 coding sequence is TGTGCCAGCAGTTACGCGACTAGCGGGGTCGGGGAGCTGTTTTTT.

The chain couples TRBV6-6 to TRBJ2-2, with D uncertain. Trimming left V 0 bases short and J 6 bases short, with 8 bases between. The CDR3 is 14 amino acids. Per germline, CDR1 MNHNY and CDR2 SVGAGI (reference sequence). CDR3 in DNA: TGTGCCAGCAGTTACTCAAGATCGGCCGGGGAGCTGTTTTTT. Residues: CASSYSRSAGELFF.

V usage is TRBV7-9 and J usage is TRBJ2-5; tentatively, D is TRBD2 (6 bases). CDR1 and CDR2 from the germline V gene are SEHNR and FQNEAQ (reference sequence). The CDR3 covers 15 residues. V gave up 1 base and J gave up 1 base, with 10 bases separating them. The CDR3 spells CASSLVLGGQETQYF. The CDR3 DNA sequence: TGTGCCAGCAGCTTAGTGTTGGGGGGCCAAGAGACCCAGTACTTC. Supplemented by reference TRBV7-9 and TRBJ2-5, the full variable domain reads DTGVSQNPRHKITKRGQNVTFRCDPISEHNRLYWYRQTLGQGPEFLTYFQNEAQLEKSRLLSDRFSAERPKGSFSTLEIQRTEQGDSAMYLCASSLVLGGQETQYFGPGTRLLVL.

CDR3 region: CASSPGLAGATETQYF. CDR3 nucleotide sequence: TGTGCCAGCAGCCCGGGACTAGCGGGGGCCACAGAGACCCAGTACTTC. J is TRBJ2-5 and V is TRBV5-4, with TRBD2 identical over 14 bases. Unmatched junction bases numbered 6, after V lost 4 bases and J lost 4 bases. Germline values: CDR1 SGHNT, CDR2 YYREEE (reference sequence). This CDR3 is 16 amino acids long.

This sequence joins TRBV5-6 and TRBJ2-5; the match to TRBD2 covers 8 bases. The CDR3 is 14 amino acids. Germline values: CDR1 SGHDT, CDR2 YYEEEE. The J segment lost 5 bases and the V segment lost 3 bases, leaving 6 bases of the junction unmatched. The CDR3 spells CASSSGTSFETQYF. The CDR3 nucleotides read TGTGCCAGCAGCTCCGGGACTAGTTTTGAGACCCAGTACTTC.